A selection of T cell receptor beta chains follows, all from one sample in a study of T-cell memory formation after mild COVID-19. TCRdb reprocessed the 5' RACE reads via MiXCR and lists one record per CDR3 protein. The table records just under 550,000 distinct CDR3 sequences, 20% of them present only once. The sequencing sample was made of PBMCs or a T cell subset sorted from them (not recorded which). The receptor set was obtained from an adult woman who had mild COVID-19 (a few samples of this study predate the infection). Cell type and time point are not known. The CDR3 runs from the conserved cysteine through the conserved F or W. The D gene is left open where the match is weak. Rows may omit the clone size; those that give it use once, few, many or a size class.

j_call,d_call,v_call,clone_size,cdr3_nt,cdr3_aa
TRBJ2-1,.,TRBV5-1,few,TGCGCCAGCAGCTTGGCTCGGGACTCTAGCTCCTACAATGAGCAGTTCTTC,CASSLARDSSSYNEQFF
TRBJ2-1,.,TRBV5-6,.,TGTGCCAGCAGCCACTCGACTATTGCCCTCTACAATGAGCAGTTCTTC,CASSHSTIALYNEQFF
TRBJ2-5,.,TRBV6-2/TRBV6-3,.,TGTGCCAGCAGGACCTCGGGGGAGACCCAGTACTTC,CASRTSGETQYF
TRBJ1-2,TRBD1,TRBV6-4,.,TGTGCCAGCAGTCGGGACAGGGGTACCTATGGCTACACCTTC,CASSRDRGTYGYTF
TRBJ1-2,.,TRBV29-1,many,TGCAGCGTTGAGGCGCACGACTATGGCTACACCTTC,CSVEAHDYGYTF
TRBJ2-7,TRBD1,TRBV9,.,TGTGCCAGCAGCCCCGGGACAGGTCACGGCTACGAGCAGTACTTC,CASSPGTGHGYEQYF
TRBJ2-7,.,TRBV24-1,.,TGTGCCACCTCCCAGTTTGGGTACGAGCAGTACTTC,CATSQFGYEQYF
TRBJ1-1,.,TRBV7-8,few,TGTGCCAGCAGCCCCGTGGAGGGTGTGAACACTGAAGCTTTCTTT,CASSPVEGVNTEAFF
TRBJ2-3,TRBD1,TRBV20-1,.,TGCAGTGCTAGTCTACAGGGGTTTGTGGATACGCAGTATTTT,CSASLQGFVDTQYF
TRBJ2-5,.,TRBV7-7,.,TGTGCCAGCAGCACTAGTGTACAAGAGACCCAGTACTTC,CASSTSVQETQYF
TRBJ1-2,.,TRBV6-5,few,TGTGCCAGCAGTCCGCTCAGACCTACTTATTATGGCTACACCTTC,CASSPLRPTYYGYTF
TRBJ1-2,.,TRBV9,few,TGTGCCAGCAGCGGGACAGATAACTATGGCTACACCTTC,CASSGTDNYGYTF
TRBJ2-3,.,TRBV20-1,.,TGCAGTGCTAGTGAGGGCCTTCAGCTCACAGATACGCAGTATTTT,CSASEGLQLTDTQYF
TRBJ1-5,TRBD1,TRBV14,few,TGTGCCAGCAGCCGGGACAGGGGTTTGCCCCAGCATTTT,CASSRDRGLPQHF
TRBJ1-1,.,TRBV7-2,many,TGTGCCAGCAGCTTAACAGGACGAACTGAAGCTTTCTTT,CASSLTGRTEAFF
TRBJ2-7,TRBD1,TRBV18,.,TGTGCCAGCTCACCAGGACAGGGGGACGAGCAGTACTTC,CASSPGQGDEQYF
TRBJ2-2,TRBD1,TRBV7-7,many,TGTGCTAGCAGCGTAGGGACAGCGGGGGAGCTGTTTTTT,CASSVGTAGELFF
TRBJ1-3,TRBD1,TRBV7-9,.,TGTGCCAGCAGCCCAACTGACAGGGAGTTCTCTGGAAACACCATATATTTT,CASSPTDREFSGNTIYF
TRBJ2-7,TRBD1,TRBV6-2/TRBV6-3,few,TGTGCCAGCAGTTCGTGGGACAGGGGTATCGAGCAGTACTTC,CASSSWDRGIEQYF
TRBJ2-1,TRBD1,TRBV15,.,TGTGCCACCAGACTAGACAGGGGCCATTTTAATGAGCAGTTCTTC,CATRLDRGHFNEQFF
TRBJ2-2,.,TRBV29-1,.,TGCAGAGTTGAAGTGGGACACACGAACACCGGGGAGCTGTTTTTT,CRVEVGHTNTGELFF
TRBJ2-7,TRBD2,TRBV20-1,.,TGCAGTGCTAGAGTTAGCGTAGCGGGAGGGCCTGGCGAGCAGTACTTC,CSARVSVAGGPGEQYF
TRBJ2-7,.,TRBV4-1,few,TGCGCCAGCAGCCAGCGGGGATCCTACGAGCAGTACTTC,CASSQRGSYEQYF
TRBJ1-2,.,TRBV4-1,.,TGCGCCAGCAGCCCGGACCGCGGACCCTATGGCTACACCTTC,CASSPDRGPYGYTF
TRBJ2-3,.,TRBV12-3/TRBV12-4,few,TGTGCCAGCAGTAATGGGGACAGCACAGATACGCAGTATTTT,CASSNGDSTDTQYF
TRBJ1-2,.,TRBV5-1,.,TGCGCCAGCAGGATCCCCGGGGGGCAGTATGGCTACACCTTC,CASRIPGGQYGYTF
TRBJ1-5,.,TRBV24-1,.,TGTGCCACCAGTTCAGCCTTAGGGGATCAGCCCCAGCATTTT,CATSSALGDQPQHF
TRBJ2-5,TRBD2,TRBV7-2,few,TGTGCCAGCAGCTTGGGAGGGCTCATAGTAACCCAAGAGACCCAGTACTTC,CASSLGGLIVTQETQYF
TRBJ2-1,TRBD1,TRBV28,.,TGTGCCAGCAGTTTATCCGGACAGGGCCCGCCGTTCTTC,CASSLSGQGPPFF
TRBJ1-1,.,TRBV12-3/TRBV12-4,.,TGTGCCAGCAGTGGCGAGGGAGAGAACACTGAAGCTTTCTTT,CASSGEGENTEAFF
TRBJ2-1,TRBD2,TRBV11-2,few,TGTGCCAGCAGCCTCTCGGCTGGGACTACTTACAATGAGCAGTTCTTC,CASSLSAGTTYNEQFF
TRBJ2-5,.,TRBV20-1,.,TGCAGTGCTAGAGTTCCGGGACAACCCCAAGAGACCCAGTACTTC,CSARVPGQPQETQYF
TRBJ2-7,.,TRBV4-2,.,TGTGCCAGCAGCCAAGTGTCGGGAGAAGGCTACGAGCAGTACTTC,CASSQVSGEGYEQYF
TRBJ1-2,.,TRBV20-1,few,TGCAGTGCTACCCTAGCGACAGGAACCACGGGCGGCTACACCTTC,CSATLATGTTGGYTF
TRBJ2-5,.,TRBV10-3,.,TGTGCCATCAGTGAGGGATCCTTACAGGGTCAGACCCAGTACTTC,CAISEGSLQGQTQYF
TRBJ1-5,.,TRBV7-8,.,TGTGCCAGCAGCTTAGTAGGTCTGGGGACGGTACCCCAGCATTTT,CASSLVGLGTVPQHF
TRBJ1-1,.,TRBV25-1,few,TGTGCCAGCAGTGACTCTGGCGTTGGGACTGAAGCTTTCTTT,CASSDSGVGTEAFF
TRBJ2-1,.,TRBV20-1,few,TGCAGTGCTAGAGAAGGGGATAGTGAGCAGTTCTTC,CSAREGDSEQFF
TRBJ2-1,TRBD2,TRBV28,.,TGTGCCAGCAGTTCCCTCGGACTAGTCAACTGGGATGAGCAGTTCTTC,CASSSLGLVNWDEQFF
TRBJ2-1,.,TRBV24-1,.,TGTGCCACCAGTGATTTGGTTAGCGCCCTAAATGAGCAGTTCTTC,CATSDLVSALNEQFF
TRBJ2-1,TRBD1,TRBV24-1,few,TGTGCCACCAGTGCCGGGACAGGGGGTTACAATGAGCAGTTCTTC,CATSAGTGGYNEQFF
TRBJ2-7,TRBD1,TRBV7-9,.,TGTGCCAGCAGCTTCGGGACAGGGCCTACCTACGAGCAGTACTTC,CASSFGTGPTYEQYF
TRBJ2-5,.,TRBV20-1,.,TGCAGTGCTCCAGGGGCTAACCAAGAGACCCAGTACTTC,CSAPGANQETQYF
TRBJ1-2,.,TRBV7-2,.,TGTGCCAGCAGCTTAGGTAATCGCTACACCTTC,CASSLGNRYTF
TRBJ2-7,TRBD2,TRBV7-2,many,TGTGCCAGCAGCTTACGTCGGGGGGTGTCCTACGAGCAGTACTTC,CASSLRRGVSYEQYF
TRBJ2-1,.,TRBV20-1,many,TGCAGTGTGCGGGGCCGCGACAATGAGCAGTTCTTC,CSVRGRDNEQFF
TRBJ2-7,.,TRBV6-6,few,TGTGCCAGCAGTTATGGCACAGAGCAGTACTTC,CASSYGTEQYF
TRBJ2-7,TRBD1,TRBV6-5,few,TGTGCCAGCAGTTCGCTCTACAGGGGTAGTTCCTACGAGCAGTACTTC,CASSSLYRGSSYEQYF
TRBJ2-1,TRBD2,TRBV11-2,few,TGTGCCAGCAGCTTACTAACTAGCGGGGGGTATTACAATGAGCAGTTCTTC,CASSLLTSGGYYNEQFF
TRBJ2-2,TRBD1,TRBV5-1,.,TGCGCCAGCAGCTTGGGACAGGGGTTAAGGAACACCGGGGAGCTGTTTTTT,CASSLGQGLRNTGELFF
TRBJ1-1,TRBD1,TRBV25-1,.,TGTGCCAGCAGTGAAGAGGGGGCGGGCACTGAAGCTTTCTTT,CASSEEGAGTEAFF
TRBJ2-2,.,TRBV4-1,many,TGCGCCAGCAGCCGACAGGTGGGGGACACCGGGGAGCTGTTTTTT,CASSRQVGDTGELFF
TRBJ2-3,.,TRBV11-1,.,TGTGCCAGCAGCTATAGAGGTGGGGCCACAGATACGCAGTATTTT,CASSYRGGATDTQYF
TRBJ2-7,.,TRBV20-1,.,TGCAGTGCTAGAGATGGGAGCGTCTACGAGCAGTACTTC,CSARDGSVYEQYF
TRBJ2-3,TRBD2,TRBV7-2,many,TGTGCCAGCAGCTTTGGGACTATCAACACAGATACGCAGTATTTT,CASSFGTINTDTQYF
TRBJ2-7,.,TRBV20-1,.,TGCAGTGCTAAGAGGGGTGCCCACGAGCAGTACTTC,CSAKRGAHEQYF
TRBJ2-1,.,TRBV2,.,TGTGCCAGCAGGGTGGGAGGGGACAGAAGTTACAATGAGCAGTTCTTC,CASRVGGDRSYNEQFF